The 8 T cell receptor beta chains given below trace back to one sample, sequenced in a study of OX40 agonist ivuxolimab in advanced cancers. Libraries were made using the immunoSEQ multiplex PCR assay. Here the immuneACCESS table is served through TCRdb, limited to in-frame sequences with V and J called. Missing clones are a known gap in these copies; in checked studies unresolved V genes cover under half, and the rest lacks a known reason. The sample table contains about 50,000 clones; only one count was recorded for approximately 86% of them. The ten largest make up approximately 2% of the sample. The material sequenced was CD4+ or CD8+ T cells sorted from blood, taken in a trial of the OX40 agonist ivuxolimab. These receptors originate from an adult with an advanced solid tumor such as melanoma, head and neck, liver or kidney cancer.

V is TRBV5-4 and J is TRBJ1-1; 8 nucleotides line up with TRBD1. Trimming cost V 4 bases and J 1 base; bases outside gene matches: 6. The CDR3 contains 15 residues. From germline, CDR1 is SGHNT and CDR2 YYREEE (reference sequence). CDR3 sequence (DNA): TGTGCCAGCAGCGACGCTGGGACAGGGAACACTGAAGCTTTCTTT. It codes for CASSDAGTGNTEAFF.

This chain connects TRBV7-2 to TRBJ1-2, with 7 bases identical to TRBD1. V was pared by 5 bases and J by 2 bases, with 2 bases of the junction left unmatched. The CDR3 loop spans 13 amino acids. In germline, CDR1 is SGHTA, CDR2 FQGNSA. The CDR3 bases are TGTGCCAGCAGCAAGGACAGGAACTATGGCTACACCTTC. It codes for CASSKDRNYGYTF. The full variable domain, in which reference TRBV7-2 and TRBJ1-2 provide the parts outside the CDR3, is GAGVSQSPSNKVTEKGKDVELRCDPISGHTALYWYRQSLGQGLEFLIYFQGNSAPDKSGLPSDRFSAERTGGSVSTLTIQRTQQEDSAVYLCASSKDRNYGYTFGSGTRLTVV.

CDR3 in amino acids: CASRIPCGHQETQYF. The CDR3, as DNA: TGTGCCAGCAGAATTCCGTGCGGTCACCAAGAGACCCAGTACTTC. The chain is built from TRBV6-5 and TRBJ2-5; D unclear. V shed 6 bases and J shed 0 bases, with 14 bases lying between them. Germline V gene sequence: CDR1 MNHEY, CDR2 SVGAGI. This CDR3 region has 15 residues.

V and J are TRBV5-1 and TRBJ2-7; 8 nucleotides line up with TRBD1. This CDR3 comprises 13 residues. Germline loops: CDR1 SGHRS, CDR2 YFSETQ. Trimming removed 4 bases from V and 6 bases from J; junction bases left unmatched: 6. The DNA for the CDR3 is TGCGCCAGCAGCCCGGACAGGGTGGGCGAGCAGTACTTC. Its translation: CASSPDRVGEQYF.

V gene TRBV2 combines with J gene TRBJ2-3, with 8 bases fitting TRBD2. From germline, CDR1 is SNHLY and CDR2 FYNNEI. The CDR3 contains 15 residues. Trimming cost V 6 bases and J 6 bases; bases outside gene matches: 11. CDR3 in amino acids: CASRITGTRSDTQYF. The CDR3 region has the DNA TGTGCCAGCAGAATAACCGGGACTAGATCGGATACGCAGTATTTT.

In this sample, this clone turned up once. The junction departs from germline at one end; a sequencing error may be responsible. The CDR3 DNA reads TGTGCCAGTAGCATAGACCCGCGCAGTGATGAGCAGTTCTTC. This codes for CASSIDPRSDEQFF. This sequence joins TRBV19 and TRBJ2-1; D remains unclear. This CDR3 spans 14 amino acids. Germline CDR1 is LNHDA and CDR2 is SQIVND (reference sequence).

This clone was detected once. The chain employs TRBV7-3 and TRBJ2-1; 12 nucleotides align to TRBD2. The V segment lost 5 bases and the J segment 1 base; nucleotides outside the gene matches: 12. The CDR3 has 19 amino acids. CDR1 and CDR2 (germline): SGHTA, FQGTGA. CDR3 nucleotides: TGTGCCAGCAGCCAAGGCCTTGTGGGGACTAGCGGGTCCTACAATGAGCAGTTCTTC. It is translated as CASSQGLVGTSGSYNEQFF.

The V gene is TRBV5-1, the J gene TRBJ1-1; tentatively, D is TRBD1 (5 bases). The germline V and J ends were trimmed by 4 bases and 1 base, with 17 bases remaining between them. Germline CDR1 and CDR2: SGHRS and YFSETQ. The CDR3 has 16 residues. CDR3 protein: CASSPGGRTKNTEAFF. The DNA of the CDR3 is TGCGCCAGCAGCCCTGGTGGAAGGACAAAGAACACTGAAGCTTTCTTT.